The clone carrying this TCR beta chain was counted once. The junction and the germline gene differ at one end; a read error may be behind it. The data were obtained in a study of cytomegalovirus exposure and HLA in healthy donors. This CDR3 is built from 17 residues. The V gene's germline CDR1 is SEHNR and CDR2 FQNEAQ (reference sequence). Use of 60 Vbeta and 13 Jbeta primers characterized the PCR. Sequencing used immunoSEQ multiplex PCR; TCRdb keeps in-frame clones, though not all of them. The data hold about 120,000 clones, with about four fifths observed a single time. This chain joins TRBV7-9 and TRBJ2-3, with 15 bases lining up with TRBD2. The source is a woman aged 30 to 39 in good health and CMV-seronegative. Sequencing was carried out using PBMCs. The CDR3 loop is CSSSFLGLAGGTDTQYF. The DNA for the CDR3 is TGTTCCAGCAGCTTCTTAGGACTAGCGGGAGGGACAGATACGCAGTATTTT. Drawing the rest from reference TRBV7-9 and TRBJ2-3, the complete variable domain is DTGVSQNPRHKITKRGQNVTFRCDPISEHNRLYWYRQTLGQGPEFLTYFQNEAQLEKSRLLSDRFSAERPKGSFSTLEIQRTEQGDSAMYLCSSSFLGLAGGTDTQYFGPGTRLTVL.